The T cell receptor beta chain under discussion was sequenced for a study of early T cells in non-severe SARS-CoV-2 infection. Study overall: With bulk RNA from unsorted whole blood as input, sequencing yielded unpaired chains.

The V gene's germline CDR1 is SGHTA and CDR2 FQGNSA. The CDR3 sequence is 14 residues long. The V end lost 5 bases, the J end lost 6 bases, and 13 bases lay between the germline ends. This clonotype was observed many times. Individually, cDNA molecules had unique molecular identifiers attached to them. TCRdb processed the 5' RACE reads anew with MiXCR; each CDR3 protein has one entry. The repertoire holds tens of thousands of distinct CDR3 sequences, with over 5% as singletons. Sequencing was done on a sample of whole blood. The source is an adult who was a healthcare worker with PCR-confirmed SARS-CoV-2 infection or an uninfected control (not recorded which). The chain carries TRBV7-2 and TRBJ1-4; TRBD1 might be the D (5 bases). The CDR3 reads CASSPGWGDEKLFF. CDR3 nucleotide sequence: TGTGCCAGCAGCCCAGGTTGGGGCGATGAAAAACTGTTTTTT.